The subject of this entry is one TCR beta chain. Its antigen is not known. Per germline, CDR1 SGHTA and CDR2 FQGNSA. The V gene lost 1 base and the J gene lost 13 bases, with 17 bases spanning the gap. The CDR3 runs to 13 residues. This sample is part of a study of T-cell reconstitution after alpha-beta-depleted transplantation in children. Points from the study as a whole: Among T cells one year after transplant, newly produced cells accounted for most counts and diversity.

Construction of the TCRbeta library involved unique molecular identifiers. TCRdb independently ran MiXCR on the PCR reads; one entry per CDR3 protein. The sample consists of around 580,000 distinct CDR3 sequences, about 21% of them appearing once. This specimen consisted of PBMCs, mostly from graft donor cells, obtained 360 days after TCRalphabeta/CD19-depleted stem cell transplant. This receptor was identified in a boy under three years old who had a stem cell transplant for acute myeloid leukemia, so the T cells may come from the graft donor. The chain joins TRBV7-2 to TRBJ2-7; weak D call: TRBD2 (6 bases). The CDR3 loop reads CASSLGGGVPIYF. In DNA form, the CDR3 reads TGTGCCAGCAGCTTAGGGGGCGGGGTGCCTATTTACTTC.